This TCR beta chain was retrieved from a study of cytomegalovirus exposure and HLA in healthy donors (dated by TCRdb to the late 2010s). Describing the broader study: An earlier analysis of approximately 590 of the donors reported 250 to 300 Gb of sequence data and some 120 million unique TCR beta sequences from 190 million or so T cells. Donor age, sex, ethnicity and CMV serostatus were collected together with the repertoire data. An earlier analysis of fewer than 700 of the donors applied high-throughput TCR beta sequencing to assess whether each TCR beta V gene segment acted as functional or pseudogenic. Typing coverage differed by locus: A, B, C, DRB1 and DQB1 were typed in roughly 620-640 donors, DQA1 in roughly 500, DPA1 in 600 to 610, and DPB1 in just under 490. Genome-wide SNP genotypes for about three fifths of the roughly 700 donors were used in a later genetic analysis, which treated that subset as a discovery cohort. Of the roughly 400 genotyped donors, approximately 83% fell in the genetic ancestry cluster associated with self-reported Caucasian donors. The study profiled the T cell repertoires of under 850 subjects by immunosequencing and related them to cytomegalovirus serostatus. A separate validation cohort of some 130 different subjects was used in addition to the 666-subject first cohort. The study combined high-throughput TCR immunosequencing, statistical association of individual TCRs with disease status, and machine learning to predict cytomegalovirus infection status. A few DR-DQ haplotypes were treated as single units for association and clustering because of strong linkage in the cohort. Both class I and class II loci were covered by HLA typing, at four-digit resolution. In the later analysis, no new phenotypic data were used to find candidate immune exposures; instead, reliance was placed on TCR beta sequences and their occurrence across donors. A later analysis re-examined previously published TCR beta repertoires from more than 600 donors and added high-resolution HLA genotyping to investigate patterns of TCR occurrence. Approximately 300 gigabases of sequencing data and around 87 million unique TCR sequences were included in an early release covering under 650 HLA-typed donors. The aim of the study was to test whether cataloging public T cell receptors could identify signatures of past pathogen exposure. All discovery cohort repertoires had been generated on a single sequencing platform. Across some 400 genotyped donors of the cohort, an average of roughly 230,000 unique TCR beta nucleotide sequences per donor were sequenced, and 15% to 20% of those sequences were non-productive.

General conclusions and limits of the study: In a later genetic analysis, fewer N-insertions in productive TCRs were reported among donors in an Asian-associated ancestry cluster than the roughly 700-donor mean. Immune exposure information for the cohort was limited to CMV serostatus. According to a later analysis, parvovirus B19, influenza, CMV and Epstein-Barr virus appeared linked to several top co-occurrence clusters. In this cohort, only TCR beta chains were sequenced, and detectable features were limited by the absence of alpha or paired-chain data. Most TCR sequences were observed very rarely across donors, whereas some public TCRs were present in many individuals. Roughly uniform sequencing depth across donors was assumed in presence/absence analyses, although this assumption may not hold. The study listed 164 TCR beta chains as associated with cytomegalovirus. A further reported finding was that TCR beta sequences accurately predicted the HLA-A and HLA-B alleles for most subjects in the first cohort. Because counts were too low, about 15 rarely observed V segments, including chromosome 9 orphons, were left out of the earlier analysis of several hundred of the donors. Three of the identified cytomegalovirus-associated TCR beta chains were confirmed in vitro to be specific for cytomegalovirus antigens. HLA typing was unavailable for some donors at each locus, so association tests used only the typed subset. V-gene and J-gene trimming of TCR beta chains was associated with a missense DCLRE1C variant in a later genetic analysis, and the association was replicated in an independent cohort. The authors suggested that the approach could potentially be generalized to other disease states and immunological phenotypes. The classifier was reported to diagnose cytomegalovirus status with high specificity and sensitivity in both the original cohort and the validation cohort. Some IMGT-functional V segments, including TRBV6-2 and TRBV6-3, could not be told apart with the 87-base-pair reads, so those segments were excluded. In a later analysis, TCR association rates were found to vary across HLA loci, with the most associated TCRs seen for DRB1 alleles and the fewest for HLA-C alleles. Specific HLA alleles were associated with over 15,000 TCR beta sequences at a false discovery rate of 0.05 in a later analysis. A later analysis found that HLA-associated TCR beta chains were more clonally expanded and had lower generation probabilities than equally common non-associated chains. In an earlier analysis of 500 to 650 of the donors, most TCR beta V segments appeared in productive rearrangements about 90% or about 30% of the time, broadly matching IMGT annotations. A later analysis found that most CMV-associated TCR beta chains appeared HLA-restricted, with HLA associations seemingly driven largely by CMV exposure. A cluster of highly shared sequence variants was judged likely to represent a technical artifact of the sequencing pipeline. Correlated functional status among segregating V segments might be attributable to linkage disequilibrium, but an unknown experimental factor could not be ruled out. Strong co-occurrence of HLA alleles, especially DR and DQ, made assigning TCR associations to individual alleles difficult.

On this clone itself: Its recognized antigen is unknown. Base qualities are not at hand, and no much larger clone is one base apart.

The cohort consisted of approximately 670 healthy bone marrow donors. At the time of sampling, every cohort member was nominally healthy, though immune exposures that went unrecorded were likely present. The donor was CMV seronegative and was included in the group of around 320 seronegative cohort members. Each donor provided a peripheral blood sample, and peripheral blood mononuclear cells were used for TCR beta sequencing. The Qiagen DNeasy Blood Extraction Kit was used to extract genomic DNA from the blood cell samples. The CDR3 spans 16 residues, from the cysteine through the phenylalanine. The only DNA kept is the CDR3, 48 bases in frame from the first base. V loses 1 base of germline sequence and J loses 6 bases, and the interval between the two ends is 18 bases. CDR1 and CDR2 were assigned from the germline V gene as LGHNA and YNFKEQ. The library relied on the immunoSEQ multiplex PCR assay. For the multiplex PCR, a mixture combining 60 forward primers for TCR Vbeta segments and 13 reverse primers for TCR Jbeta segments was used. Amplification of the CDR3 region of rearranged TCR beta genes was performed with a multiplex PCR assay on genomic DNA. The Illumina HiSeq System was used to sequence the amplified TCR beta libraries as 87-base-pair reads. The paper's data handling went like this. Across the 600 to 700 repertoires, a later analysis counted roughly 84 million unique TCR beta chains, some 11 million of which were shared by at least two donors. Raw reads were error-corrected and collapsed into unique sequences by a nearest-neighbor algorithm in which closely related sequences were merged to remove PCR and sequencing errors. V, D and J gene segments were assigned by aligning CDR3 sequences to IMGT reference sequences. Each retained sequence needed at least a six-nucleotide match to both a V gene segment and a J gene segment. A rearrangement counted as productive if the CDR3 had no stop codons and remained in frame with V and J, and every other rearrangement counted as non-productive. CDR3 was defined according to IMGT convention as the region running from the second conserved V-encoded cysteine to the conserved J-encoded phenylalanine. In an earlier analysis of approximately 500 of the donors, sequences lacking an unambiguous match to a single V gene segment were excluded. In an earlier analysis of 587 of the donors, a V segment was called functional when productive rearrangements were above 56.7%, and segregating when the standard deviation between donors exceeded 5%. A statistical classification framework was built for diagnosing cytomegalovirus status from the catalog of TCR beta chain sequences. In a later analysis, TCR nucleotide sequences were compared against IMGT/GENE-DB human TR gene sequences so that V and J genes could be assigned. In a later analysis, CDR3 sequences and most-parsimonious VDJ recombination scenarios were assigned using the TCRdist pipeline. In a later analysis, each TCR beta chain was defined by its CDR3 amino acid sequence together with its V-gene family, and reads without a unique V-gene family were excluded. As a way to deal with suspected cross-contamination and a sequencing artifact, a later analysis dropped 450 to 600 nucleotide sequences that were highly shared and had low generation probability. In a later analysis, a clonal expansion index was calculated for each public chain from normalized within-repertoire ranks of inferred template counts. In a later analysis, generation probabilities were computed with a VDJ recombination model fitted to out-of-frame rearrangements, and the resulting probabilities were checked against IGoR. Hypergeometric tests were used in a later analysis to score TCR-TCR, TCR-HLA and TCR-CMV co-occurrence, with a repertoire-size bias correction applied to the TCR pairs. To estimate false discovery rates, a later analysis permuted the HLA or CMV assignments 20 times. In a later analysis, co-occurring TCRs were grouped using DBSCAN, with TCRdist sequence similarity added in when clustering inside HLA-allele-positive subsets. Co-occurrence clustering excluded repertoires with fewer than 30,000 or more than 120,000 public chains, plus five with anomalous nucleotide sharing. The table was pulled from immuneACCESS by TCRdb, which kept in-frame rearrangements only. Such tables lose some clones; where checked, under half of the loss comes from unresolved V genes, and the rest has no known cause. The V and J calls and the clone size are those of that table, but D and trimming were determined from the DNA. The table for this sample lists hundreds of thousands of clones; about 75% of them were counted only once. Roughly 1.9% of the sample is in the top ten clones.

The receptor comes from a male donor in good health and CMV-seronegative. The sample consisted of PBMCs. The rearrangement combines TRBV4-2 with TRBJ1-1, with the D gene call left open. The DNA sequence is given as TGTGCCAGCAGCCAAGGTCAGTGGGAGGGATCATCTGAAGCTTTCTTT. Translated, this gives CASSQGQWEGSSEAFF.